A selection of T cell receptor beta chains follows, all from one sample in a study of monozygotic twins with inflammatory bowel disease. TCRdb reworked the 5' RACE reads into one entry per CDR3 protein, no DNA. The sample data list approximately 45,000 distinct CDR3 sequences. Specimen: blood. The receptors shown here come from a human donor with ulcerative colitis or Crohn's disease, or a healthy co-twin of an affected twin (not recorded which). Each CDR3 is given with its conserved first and last residue. Size tells how often a clone was seen (once, few, many) or the class of an expanded clone, and some rows leave it out.

j_call: TRBJ2-7
v_call: TRBV20-1
clone_size: -
cdr3_aa: CSARVLGAGYEQYF

j_call: TRBJ1-1
v_call: TRBV2
clone_size: -
cdr3_aa: CASSDSPNTEAFF

j_call: TRBJ2-2
v_call: TRBV29-1
clone_size: medium-sized
cdr3_aa: CSGGTGQNTGELFF

j_call: TRBJ1-5
v_call: TRBV6-1
clone_size: -
cdr3_aa: CASSPTGDRNQPQHF

j_call: TRBJ1-1
v_call: TRBV12-3/TRBV12-4
clone_size: -
cdr3_aa: CASRVRGATEAFF

j_call: TRBJ2-7
v_call: TRBV7-9
clone_size: -
cdr3_aa: CASSKISYEQYF

j_call: TRBJ1-6
v_call: TRBV7-8
clone_size: -
cdr3_aa: CASSLGSSSSPLHF

j_call: TRBJ1-2
v_call: TRBV24-1
clone_size: -
cdr3_aa: CATADRKALYGYTF

j_call: TRBJ1-2
v_call: TRBV2
clone_size: -
cdr3_aa: CASRGQPTNYGYTF

j_call: TRBJ1-6
v_call: TRBV4-1
clone_size: -
cdr3_aa: CASSQWMSVSSYNSPLHF

j_call: TRBJ2-1
v_call: TRBV5-1
clone_size: -
cdr3_aa: CASSWTGISEQFF

j_call: TRBJ1-1
v_call: TRBV25-1
clone_size: -
cdr3_aa: CASRGQGVGGTEAFF

j_call: TRBJ1-5
v_call: TRBV20-1
clone_size: -
cdr3_aa: CSAHRDTNQPQHF

j_call: TRBJ1-1
v_call: TRBV6-5
clone_size: -
cdr3_aa: CASSYRGGSTEAFF

j_call: TRBJ2-3
v_call: TRBV9
clone_size: -
cdr3_aa: CASAAGTRGTDTQYF

j_call: TRBJ1-1
v_call: TRBV28
clone_size: -
cdr3_aa: CATRGRLNTEAFF

j_call: TRBJ2-7
v_call: TRBV6-2/TRBV6-3
clone_size: -
cdr3_aa: CASSYSASARGEQYF

j_call: TRBJ2-5
v_call: TRBV6-1
clone_size: -
cdr3_aa: CASSPYGGSYRETQYF

j_call: TRBJ2-1
v_call: TRBV29-1
clone_size: -
cdr3_aa: CSAPRGSYNEQFF

j_call: TRBJ2-2
v_call: TRBV30
clone_size: -
cdr3_aa: CAWTRGLAGNTGELFF

j_call: TRBJ2-7
v_call: TRBV4-3
clone_size: -
cdr3_aa: CASSPWPEWVSYEQYF

j_call: TRBJ1-5
v_call: TRBV29-1
clone_size: -
cdr3_aa: CSVLVGTGSNQPQHF

j_call: TRBJ2-7
v_call: TRBV7-6
clone_size: -
cdr3_aa: CASSLTATSFSSYEQYF

j_call: TRBJ2-2
v_call: TRBV20-1
clone_size: -
cdr3_aa: CSARSTGAGAGELFF

j_call: TRBJ2-1
v_call: TRBV7-2
clone_size: -
cdr3_aa: CASSLAGGLSSSYNEQFF

j_call: TRBJ1-2
v_call: TRBV28
clone_size: -
cdr3_aa: CASSRRAVRGYGYTF

j_call: TRBJ2-1
v_call: TRBV20-1
clone_size: medium-sized
cdr3_aa: CSARTGTGPYNEQFF

j_call: TRBJ2-2
v_call: TRBV20-1
clone_size: -
cdr3_aa: CSAYRGGGELFF

j_call: TRBJ2-5
v_call: TRBV27
clone_size: -
cdr3_aa: CASSYKETQYF

j_call: TRBJ2-1
v_call: TRBV3-1
clone_size: -
cdr3_aa: CASSQWTGTSYNEQFF

j_call: TRBJ2-2
v_call: TRBV5-1
clone_size: -
cdr3_aa: CASSLAQITGELFF

j_call: TRBJ1-1
v_call: TRBV12-5
clone_size: -
cdr3_aa: CASGRTRNTEAFF

j_call: TRBJ1-2
v_call: TRBV5-1
clone_size: -
cdr3_aa: CASSLGQGIRYGYTF

j_call: TRBJ2-2
v_call: TRBV19
clone_size: -
cdr3_aa: CASSSRTSGNTGELFF

j_call: TRBJ2-1
v_call: TRBV9
clone_size: -
cdr3_aa: CASSVGAGGAFNEQFF

j_call: TRBJ2-1
v_call: TRBV12-3/TRBV12-4
clone_size: -
cdr3_aa: CASSFSASNEQFF

j_call: TRBJ1-5
v_call: TRBV27
clone_size: -
cdr3_aa: CASRSGVVSNQPQHF

j_call: TRBJ2-7
v_call: TRBV5-5
clone_size: -
cdr3_aa: CASSGLAGVGYEQYF

j_call: TRBJ1-2
v_call: TRBV6-2/TRBV6-3
clone_size: -
cdr3_aa: CASRTGSSGYTF

j_call: TRBJ2-7
v_call: TRBV10-3
clone_size: -
cdr3_aa: CAISVQAGTSKDEQYF

j_call: TRBJ2-1
v_call: TRBV5-1
clone_size: -
cdr3_aa: CASSYRQGLHNEQFF